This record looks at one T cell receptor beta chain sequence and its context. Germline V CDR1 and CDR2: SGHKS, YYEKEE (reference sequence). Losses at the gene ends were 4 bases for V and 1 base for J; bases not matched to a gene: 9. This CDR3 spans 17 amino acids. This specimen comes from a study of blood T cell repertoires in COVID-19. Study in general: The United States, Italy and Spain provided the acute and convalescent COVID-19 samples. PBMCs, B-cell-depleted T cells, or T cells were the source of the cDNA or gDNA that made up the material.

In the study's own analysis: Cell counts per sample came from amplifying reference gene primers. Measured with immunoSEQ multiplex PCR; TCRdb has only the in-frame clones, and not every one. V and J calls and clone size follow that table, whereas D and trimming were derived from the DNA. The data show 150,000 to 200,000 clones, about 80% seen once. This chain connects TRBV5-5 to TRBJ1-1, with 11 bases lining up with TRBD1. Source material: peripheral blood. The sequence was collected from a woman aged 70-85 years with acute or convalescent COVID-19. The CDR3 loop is CASSQAAGTGGNTEAFF. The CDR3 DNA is TGTGCCAGCAGCCAAGCAGCCGGGACAGGGGGGAACACTGAAGCTTTCTTT.